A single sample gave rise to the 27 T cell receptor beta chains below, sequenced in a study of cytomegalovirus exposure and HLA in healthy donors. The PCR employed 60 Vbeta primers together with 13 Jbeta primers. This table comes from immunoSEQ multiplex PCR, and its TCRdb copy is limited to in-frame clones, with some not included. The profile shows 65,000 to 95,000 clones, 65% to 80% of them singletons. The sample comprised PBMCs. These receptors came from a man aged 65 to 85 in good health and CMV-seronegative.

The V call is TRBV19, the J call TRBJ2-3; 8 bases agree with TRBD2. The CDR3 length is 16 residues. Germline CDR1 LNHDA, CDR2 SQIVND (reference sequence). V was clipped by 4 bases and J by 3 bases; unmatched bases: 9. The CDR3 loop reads CASSSGRIRGTDTQYF. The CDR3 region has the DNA TGTGCCAGTAGTAGCGGGAGGATAAGGGGGACAGATACGCAGTATTTT.

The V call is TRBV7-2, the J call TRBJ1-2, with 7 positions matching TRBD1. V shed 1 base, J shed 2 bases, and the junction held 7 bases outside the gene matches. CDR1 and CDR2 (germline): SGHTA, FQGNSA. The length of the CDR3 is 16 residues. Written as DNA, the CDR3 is TGTGCCAGCAGCTTAGATGGGACAGATCCAAACTATGGCTACACCTTC. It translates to CASSLDGTDPNYGYTF.

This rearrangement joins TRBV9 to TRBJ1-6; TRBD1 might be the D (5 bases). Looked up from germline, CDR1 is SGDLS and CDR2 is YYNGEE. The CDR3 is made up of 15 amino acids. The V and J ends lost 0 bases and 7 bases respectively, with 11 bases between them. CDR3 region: CASSVGRAGNSPLHF. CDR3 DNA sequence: TGTGCCAGCAGCGTAGGCAGGGCAGGGAATTCACCCCTCCACTTT.

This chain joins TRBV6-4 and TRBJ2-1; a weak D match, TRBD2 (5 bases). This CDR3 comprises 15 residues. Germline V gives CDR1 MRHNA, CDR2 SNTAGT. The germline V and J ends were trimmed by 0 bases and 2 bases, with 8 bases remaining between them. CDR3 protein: CASSDSRGPYNEQFF. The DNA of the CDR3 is TGTGCCAGCAGTGACTCGAGAGGGCCCTACAATGAGCAGTTCTTC.

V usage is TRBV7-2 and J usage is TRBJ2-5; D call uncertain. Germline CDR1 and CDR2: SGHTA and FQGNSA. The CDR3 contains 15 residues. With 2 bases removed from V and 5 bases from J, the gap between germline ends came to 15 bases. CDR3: CASSLSQQSGETQYF. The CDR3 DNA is TGTGCCAGCAGCTTATCCCAACAGTCTGGGGAGACCCAGTACTTC.

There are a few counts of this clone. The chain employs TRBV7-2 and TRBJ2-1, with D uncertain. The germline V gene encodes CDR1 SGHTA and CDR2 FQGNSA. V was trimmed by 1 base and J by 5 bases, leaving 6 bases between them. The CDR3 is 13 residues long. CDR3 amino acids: CASSLGHHNEQFF. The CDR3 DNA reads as TGTGCCAGCAGCTTAGGGCATCACAATGAGCAGTTCTTC.

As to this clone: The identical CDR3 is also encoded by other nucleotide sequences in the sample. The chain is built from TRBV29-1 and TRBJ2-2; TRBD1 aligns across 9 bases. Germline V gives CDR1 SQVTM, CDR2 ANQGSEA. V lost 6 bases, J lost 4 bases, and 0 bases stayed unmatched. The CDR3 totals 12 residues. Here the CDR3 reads CSVGQGTGELFF. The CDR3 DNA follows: TGCAGCGTGGGACAGGGCACCGGGGAGCTGTTTTTT.

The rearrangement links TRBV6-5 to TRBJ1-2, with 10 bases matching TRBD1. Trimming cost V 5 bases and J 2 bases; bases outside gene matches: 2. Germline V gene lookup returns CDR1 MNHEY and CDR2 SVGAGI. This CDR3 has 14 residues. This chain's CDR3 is CASSPDRGNYGYTF. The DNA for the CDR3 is TGTGCCAGCAGTCCGGACAGGGGGAACTATGGCTACACCTTC.

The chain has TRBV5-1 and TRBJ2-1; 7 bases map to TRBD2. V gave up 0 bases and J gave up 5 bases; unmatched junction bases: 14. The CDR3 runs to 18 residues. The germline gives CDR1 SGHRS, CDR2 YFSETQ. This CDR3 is CASSLVGTTIGADNEQFF. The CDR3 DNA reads TGCGCCAGCAGCTTGGTGGGGACTACAATTGGGGCCGACAATGAGCAGTTCTTC.

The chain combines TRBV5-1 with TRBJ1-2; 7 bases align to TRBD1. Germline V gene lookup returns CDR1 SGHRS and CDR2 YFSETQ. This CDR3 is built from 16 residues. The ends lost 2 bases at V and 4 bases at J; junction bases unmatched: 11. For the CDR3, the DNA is TGCGCCAGCAGCTTACCCCGTCAGGGGGATCCCTATGGCTACACCTTC. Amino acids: CASSLPRQGDPYGYTF.

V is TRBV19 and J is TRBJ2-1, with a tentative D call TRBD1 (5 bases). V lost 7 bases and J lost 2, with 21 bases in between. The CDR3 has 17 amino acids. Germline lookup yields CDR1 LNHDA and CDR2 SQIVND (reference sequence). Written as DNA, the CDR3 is TGTGCCAGTAAAAGCAGGGAACCTCTTACGGCCTACAATGAGCAGTTCTTC. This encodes CASKSREPLTAYNEQFF.

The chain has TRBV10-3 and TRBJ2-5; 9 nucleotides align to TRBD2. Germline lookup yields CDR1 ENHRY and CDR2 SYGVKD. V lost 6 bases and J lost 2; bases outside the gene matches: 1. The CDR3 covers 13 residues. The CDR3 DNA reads TGTGCCATCAGCCTAGCGGGGCAAGAGACCCAGTACTTC. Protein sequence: CAISLAGQETQYF.

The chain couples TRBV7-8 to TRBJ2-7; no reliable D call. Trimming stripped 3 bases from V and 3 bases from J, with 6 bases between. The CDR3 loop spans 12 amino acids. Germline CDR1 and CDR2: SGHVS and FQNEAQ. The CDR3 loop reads CASSFDNYEQYF. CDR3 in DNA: TGTGCCAGCAGCTTCGACAACTACGAGCAGTACTTC.

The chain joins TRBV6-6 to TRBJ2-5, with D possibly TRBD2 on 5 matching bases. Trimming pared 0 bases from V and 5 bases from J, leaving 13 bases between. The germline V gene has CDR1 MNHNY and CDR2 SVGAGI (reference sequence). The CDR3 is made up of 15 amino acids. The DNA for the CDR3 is TGTGCCAGCAGTTACTCTCGGCTAGCTGTGGAGACCCAGTACTTC. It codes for CASSYSRLAVETQYF.

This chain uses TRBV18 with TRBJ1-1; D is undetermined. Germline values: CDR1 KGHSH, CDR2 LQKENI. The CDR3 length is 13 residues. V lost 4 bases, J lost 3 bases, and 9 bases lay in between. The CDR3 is CASSLETDTEAFF. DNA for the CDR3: TGTGCCAGCTCACTGGAGACCGACACTGAAGCTTTCTTT.

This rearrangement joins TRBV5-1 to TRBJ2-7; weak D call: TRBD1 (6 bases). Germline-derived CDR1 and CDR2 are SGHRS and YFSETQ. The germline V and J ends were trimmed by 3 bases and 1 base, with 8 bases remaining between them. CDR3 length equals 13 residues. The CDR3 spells CASSSTGSYEQYF. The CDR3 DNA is TGCGCCAGCAGCTCTACAGGGTCCTACGAGCAGTACTTC.

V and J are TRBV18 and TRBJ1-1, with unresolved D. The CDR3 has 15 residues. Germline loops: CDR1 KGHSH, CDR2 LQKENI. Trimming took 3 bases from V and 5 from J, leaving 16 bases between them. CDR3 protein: CASSPSGGLNTEAFF. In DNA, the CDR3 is TGTGCCAGCTCACCCAGCGGTGGGCTCAATACTGAAGCTTTCTTT.

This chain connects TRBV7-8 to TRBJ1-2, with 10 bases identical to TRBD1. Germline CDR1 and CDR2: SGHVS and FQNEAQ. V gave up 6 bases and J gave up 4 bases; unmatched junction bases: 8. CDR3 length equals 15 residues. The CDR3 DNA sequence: TGTGCCAGCAGATCCTCGGGACAGGGGTCCTATGGCTACACCTTC. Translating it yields CASRSSGQGSYGYTF.

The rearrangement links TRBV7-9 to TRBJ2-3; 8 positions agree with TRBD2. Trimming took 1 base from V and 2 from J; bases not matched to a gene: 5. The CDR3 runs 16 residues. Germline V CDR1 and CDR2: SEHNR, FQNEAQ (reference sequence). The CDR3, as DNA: TGTGCCAGCAGCTTAGAGGCGGGAGGCCCCACAGATACGCAGTATTTT. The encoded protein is CASSLEAGGPTDTQYF.

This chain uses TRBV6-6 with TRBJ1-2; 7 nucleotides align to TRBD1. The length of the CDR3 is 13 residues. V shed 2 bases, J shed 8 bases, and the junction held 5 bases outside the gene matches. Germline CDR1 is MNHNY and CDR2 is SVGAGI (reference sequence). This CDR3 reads CASSYSNRGGYTF. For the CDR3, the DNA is TGTGCCAGCAGTTACAGCAACAGGGGCGGCTACACCTTC.

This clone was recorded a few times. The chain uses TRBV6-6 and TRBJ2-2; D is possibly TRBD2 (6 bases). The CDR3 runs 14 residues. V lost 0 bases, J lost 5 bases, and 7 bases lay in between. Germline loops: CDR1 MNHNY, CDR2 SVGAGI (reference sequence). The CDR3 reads CASSYSRGTGELFF. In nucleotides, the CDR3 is TGTGCCAGCAGTTACTCGCGGGGAACCGGGGAGCTGTTTTTT.

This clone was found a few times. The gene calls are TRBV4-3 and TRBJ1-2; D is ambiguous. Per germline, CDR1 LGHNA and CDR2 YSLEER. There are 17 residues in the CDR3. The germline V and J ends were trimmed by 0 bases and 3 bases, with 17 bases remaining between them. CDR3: CASSQDNAPGEDYGYTF. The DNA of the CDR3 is TGCGCCAGCAGCCAAGATAATGCGCCCGGAGAGGACTATGGCTACACCTTC.

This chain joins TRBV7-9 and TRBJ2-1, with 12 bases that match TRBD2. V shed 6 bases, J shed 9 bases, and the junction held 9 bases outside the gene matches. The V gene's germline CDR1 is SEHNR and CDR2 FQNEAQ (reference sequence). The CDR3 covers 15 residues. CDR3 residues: CASSRPSGGAFEQFF. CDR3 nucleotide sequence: TGTGCCAGCAGTCGGCCTAGCGGGGGGGCTTTTGAGCAGTTCTTC.

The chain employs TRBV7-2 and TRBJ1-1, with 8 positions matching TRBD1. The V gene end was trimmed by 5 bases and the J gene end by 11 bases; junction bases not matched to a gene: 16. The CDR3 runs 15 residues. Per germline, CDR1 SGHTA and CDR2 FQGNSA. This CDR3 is CASSLDQGAYFGAFF. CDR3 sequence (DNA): TGTGCCAGCAGCCTGGACCAGGGGGCGTATTTTGGTGCTTTCTTT.

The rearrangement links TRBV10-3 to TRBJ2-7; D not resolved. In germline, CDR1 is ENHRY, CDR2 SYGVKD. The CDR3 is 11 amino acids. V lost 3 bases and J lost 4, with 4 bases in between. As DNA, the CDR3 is TGTGCCATCAGTGACCCGTACGAGCAGTACTTC. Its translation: CAISDPYEQYF.

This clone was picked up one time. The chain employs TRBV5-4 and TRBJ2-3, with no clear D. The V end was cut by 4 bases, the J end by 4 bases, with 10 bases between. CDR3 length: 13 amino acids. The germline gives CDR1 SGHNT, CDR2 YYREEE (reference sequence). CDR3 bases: TGTGCCAGCAGCCCGTATCCGGCAGATACGCAGTATTTT. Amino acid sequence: CASSPYPADTQYF.

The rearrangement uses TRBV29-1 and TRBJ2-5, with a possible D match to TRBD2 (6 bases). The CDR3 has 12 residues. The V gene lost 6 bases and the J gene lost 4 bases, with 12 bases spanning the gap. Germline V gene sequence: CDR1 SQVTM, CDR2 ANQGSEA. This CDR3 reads CSVRVGGETQYF. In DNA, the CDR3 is TGCAGCGTCCGGGTGGGGGGAGAGACCCAGTACTTC.